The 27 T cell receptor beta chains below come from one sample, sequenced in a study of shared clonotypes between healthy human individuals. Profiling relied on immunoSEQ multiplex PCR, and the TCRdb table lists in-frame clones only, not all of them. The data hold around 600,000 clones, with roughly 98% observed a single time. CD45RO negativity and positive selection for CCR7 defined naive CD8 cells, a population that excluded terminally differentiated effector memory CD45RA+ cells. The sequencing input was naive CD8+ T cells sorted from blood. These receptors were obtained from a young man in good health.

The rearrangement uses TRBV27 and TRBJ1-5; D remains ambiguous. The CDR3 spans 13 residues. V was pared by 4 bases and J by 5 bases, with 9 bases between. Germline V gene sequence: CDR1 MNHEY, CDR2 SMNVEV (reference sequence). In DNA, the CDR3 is TGTGCCAGCAGTTCCAGCGGCTATCAGCCCCAGCATTTT. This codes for CASSSSGYQPQHF.

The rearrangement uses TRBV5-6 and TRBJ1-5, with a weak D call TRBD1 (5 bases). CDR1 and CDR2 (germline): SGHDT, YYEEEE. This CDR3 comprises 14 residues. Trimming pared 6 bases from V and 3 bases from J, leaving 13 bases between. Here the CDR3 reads CASNNAGNNQPQHF. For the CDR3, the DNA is TGTGCCAGCAACAATGCAGGGAACAATCAGCCCCAGCATTTT.

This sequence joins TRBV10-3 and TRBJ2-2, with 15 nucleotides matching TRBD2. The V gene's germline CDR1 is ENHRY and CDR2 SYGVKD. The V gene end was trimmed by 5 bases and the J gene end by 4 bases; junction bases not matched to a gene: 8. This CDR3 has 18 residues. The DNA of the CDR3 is TGTGCCATCAGTCTAGAGGGACTAGCGGGAGGAGCCACCGGGGAGCTGTTTTTT. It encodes CAISLEGLAGGATGELFF.

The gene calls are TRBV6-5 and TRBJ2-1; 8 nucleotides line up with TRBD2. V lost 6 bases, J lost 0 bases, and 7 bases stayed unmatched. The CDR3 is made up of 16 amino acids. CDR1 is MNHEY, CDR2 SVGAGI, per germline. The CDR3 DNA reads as TGTGCCAGCAGCTACCTTAGCGGGGCCTCCTACAATGAGCAGTTCTTC. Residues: CASSYLSGASYNEQFF.

Here the CDR3 DNA reads TGTGCCAGCGTGGGGACCGGGGGTACTAACTATGGCTACACCTTC. Residues: CASVGTGGTNYGYTF. The genes are TRBV28 and TRBJ1-2, with D possibly TRBD1 on 5 matching bases. Germline assignment: CDR1 MDHEN and CDR2 SYDVKM. V was trimmed by 8 bases and J by 0 bases, leaving 16 bases between them. CDR3 length: 15 amino acids.

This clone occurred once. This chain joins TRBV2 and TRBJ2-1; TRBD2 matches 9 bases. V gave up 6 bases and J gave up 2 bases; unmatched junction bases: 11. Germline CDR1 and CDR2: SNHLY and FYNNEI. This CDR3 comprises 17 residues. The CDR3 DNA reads TGTGCCAGCAGAAGGGGCCTAGCGGGATATCCCTACAATGAGCAGTTCTTC. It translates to CASRRGLAGYPYNEQFF.

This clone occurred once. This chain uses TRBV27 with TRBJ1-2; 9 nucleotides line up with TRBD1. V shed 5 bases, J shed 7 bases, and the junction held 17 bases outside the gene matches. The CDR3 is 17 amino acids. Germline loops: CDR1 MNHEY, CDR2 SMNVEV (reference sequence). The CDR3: CASSPVFDRGAVGGYTF. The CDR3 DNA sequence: TGTGCCAGCAGTCCCGTCTTTGACAGGGGGGCTGTGGGTGGCTACACCTTC.

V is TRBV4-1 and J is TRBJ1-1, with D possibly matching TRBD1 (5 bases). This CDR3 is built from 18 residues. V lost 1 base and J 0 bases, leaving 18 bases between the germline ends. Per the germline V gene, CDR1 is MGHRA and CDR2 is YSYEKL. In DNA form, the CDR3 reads TGCGCCAGCAGCCAAGTACCGGGGGTGGTGGGGATGAACACTGAAGCTTTCTTT. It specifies CASSQVPGVVGMNTEAFF.

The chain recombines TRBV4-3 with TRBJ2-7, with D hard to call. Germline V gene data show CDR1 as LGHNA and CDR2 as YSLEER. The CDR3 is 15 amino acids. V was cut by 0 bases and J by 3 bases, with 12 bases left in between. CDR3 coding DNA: TGCGCCAGCAGCCAAGATCCAGGAACTTTCTACGAGCAGTACTTC. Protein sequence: CASSQDPGTFYEQYF.

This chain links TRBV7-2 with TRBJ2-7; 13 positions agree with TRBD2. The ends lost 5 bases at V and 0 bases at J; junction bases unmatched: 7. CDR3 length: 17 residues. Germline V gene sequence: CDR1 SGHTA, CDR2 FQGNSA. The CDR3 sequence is CASSPGLAGVLSYEQYF. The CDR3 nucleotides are TGTGCCAGCAGCCCTGGACTAGCGGGAGTACTCTCCTACGAGCAGTACTTC.

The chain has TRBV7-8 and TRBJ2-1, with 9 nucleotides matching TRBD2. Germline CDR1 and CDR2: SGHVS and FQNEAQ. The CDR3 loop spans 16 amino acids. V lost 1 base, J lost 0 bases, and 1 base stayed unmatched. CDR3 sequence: CASSLGSGSSYNEQFF. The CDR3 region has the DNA TGTGCCAGCAGCTTAGGTAGCGGGAGCTCCTACAATGAGCAGTTCTTC.

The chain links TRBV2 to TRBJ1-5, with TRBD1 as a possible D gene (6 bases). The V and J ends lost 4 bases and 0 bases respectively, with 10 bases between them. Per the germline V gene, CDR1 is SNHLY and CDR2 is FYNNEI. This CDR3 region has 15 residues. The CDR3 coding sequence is TGTGCCAGCAGTGGGGGCAGGGGTAGCAATCAGCCCCAGCATTTT. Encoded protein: CASSGGRGSNQPQHF.

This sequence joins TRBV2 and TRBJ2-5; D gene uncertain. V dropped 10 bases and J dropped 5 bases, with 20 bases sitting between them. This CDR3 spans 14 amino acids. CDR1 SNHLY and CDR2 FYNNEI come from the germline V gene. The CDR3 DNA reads TGTGCCATTCCGGCTAGACCCGTTGGGGAGACCCAGTACTTC. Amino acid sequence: CAIPARPVGETQYF.

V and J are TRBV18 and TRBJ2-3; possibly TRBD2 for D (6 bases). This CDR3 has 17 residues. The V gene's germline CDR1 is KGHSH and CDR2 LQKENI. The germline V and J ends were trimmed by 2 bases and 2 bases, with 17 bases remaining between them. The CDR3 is CASSPVEEGDPTDTQYF. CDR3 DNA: TGTGCCAGCTCACCAGTGGAGGAGGGAGACCCCACAGATACGCAGTATTTT.

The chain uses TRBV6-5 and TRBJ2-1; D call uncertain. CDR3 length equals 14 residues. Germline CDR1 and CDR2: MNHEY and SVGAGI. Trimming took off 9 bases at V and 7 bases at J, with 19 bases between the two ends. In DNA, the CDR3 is TGTGCCAGTACCCCTGTCGAGTTAGGGAATGAGCAGTTCTTC. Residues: CASTPVELGNEQFF.

CDR3: CASSLSWGNTEAFF. The CDR3 DNA reads as TGTGCCAGCAGTTTATCATGGGGGAACACTGAAGCTTTCTTT. V and J are TRBV27 and TRBJ1-1; D uncertain. Germline V CDR1 and CDR2: MNHEY, SMNVEV (reference sequence). Trimming shortened V by 0 bases and J by 1 base, and 6 bases separated the two germline ends. There are 14 residues in the CDR3.

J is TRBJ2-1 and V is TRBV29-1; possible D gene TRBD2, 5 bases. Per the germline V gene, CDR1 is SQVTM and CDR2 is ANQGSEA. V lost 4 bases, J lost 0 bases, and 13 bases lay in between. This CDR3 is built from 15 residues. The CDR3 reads CSVGPASNSYNEQFF. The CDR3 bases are TGCAGCGTTGGCCCCGCTAGCAACTCCTACAATGAGCAGTTCTTC.

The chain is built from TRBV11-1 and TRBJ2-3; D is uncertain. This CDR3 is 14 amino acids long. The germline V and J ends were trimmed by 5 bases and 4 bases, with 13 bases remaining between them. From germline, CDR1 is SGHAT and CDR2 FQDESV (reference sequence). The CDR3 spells CASSLGTEADTQYF. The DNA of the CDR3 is TGTGCCAGCAGCCTGGGTACAGAGGCAGATACGCAGTATTTT.

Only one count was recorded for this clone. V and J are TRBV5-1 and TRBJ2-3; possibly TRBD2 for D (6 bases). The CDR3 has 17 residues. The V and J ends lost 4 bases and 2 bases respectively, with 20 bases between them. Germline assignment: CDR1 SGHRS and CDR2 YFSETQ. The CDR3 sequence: CASSPWGAGRNTDTQYF. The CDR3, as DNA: TGCGCCAGCAGCCCGTGGGGTGCGGGAAGGAACACAGATACGCAGTATTTT. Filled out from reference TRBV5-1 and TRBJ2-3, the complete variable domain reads KAGVTQTPRYLIKTRGQQVTLSCSPISGHRSVSWYQQTPGQGLQFLFEYFSETQRNKGNFPGRFSGRQFSNSRSEMNVSTLELGDSALYLCASSPWGAGRNTDTQYFGPGTRLTVL.

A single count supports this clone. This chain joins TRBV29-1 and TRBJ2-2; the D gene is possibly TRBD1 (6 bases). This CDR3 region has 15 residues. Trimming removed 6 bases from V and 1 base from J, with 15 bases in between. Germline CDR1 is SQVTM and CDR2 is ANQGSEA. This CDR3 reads CSVGAGTLNTGELFF. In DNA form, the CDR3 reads TGCAGCGTGGGGGCCGGGACACTGAACACCGGGGAGCTGTTTTTT.

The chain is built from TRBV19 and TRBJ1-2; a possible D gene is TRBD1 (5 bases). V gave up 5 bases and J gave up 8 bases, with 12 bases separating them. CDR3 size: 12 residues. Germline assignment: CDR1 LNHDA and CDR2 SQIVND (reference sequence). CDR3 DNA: TGTGCCAGTAGTTTGGCAGGGATCGGCTACACCTTC. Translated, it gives CASSLAGIGYTF.

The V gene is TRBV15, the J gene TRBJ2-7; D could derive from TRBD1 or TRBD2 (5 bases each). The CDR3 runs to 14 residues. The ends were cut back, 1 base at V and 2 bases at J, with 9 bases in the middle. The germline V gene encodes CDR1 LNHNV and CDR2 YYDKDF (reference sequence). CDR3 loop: CATSRVEGPYEQYF. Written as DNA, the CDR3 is TGTGCCACCAGCAGAGTTGAGGGACCCTACGAGCAGTACTTC.

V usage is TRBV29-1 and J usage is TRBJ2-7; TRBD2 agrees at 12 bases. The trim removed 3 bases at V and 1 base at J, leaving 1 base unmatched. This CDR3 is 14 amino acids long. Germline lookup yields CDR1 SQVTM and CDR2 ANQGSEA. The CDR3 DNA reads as TGCAGCGTTGACGGGACTAGCGGGTCCTACGAGCAGTACTTC. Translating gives CSVDGTSGSYEQYF.

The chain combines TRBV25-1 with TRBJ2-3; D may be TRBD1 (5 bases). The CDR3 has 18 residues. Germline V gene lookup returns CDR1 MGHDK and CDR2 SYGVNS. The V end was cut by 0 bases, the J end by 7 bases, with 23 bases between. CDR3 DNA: TGTGCCAGCAGTGAATATGTTCAGGGTGGTAGAACACGATATACGCAGTATTTT. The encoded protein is CASSEYVQGGRTRYTQYF. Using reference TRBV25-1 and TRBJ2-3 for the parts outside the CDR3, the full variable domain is EADIYQTPRYLVIGTGKKITLECSQTMGHDKMYWYQQDPGMELHLIHYSYGVNSTEKGDLSSESTVSRIRTEHFPLTLESARPSHTSQYLCASSEYVQGGRTRYTQYFGPGTRLTVL.

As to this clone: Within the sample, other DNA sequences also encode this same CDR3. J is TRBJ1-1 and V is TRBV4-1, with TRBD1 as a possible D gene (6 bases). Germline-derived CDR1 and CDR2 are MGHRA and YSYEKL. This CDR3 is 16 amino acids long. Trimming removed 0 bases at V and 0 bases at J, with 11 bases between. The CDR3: CASSQDPGAMNTEAFF. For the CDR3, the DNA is TGCGCCAGCAGCCAAGATCCAGGGGCCATGAACACTGAAGCTTTCTTT.

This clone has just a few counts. The CDR3: CASSSLQGPQPQHF. DNA for the CDR3: TGTGCCAGCAGTTCCCTACAGGGCCCCCAGCCCCAGCATTTT. This rearrangement joins TRBV6-1 to TRBJ1-5; TRBD1 is a possible D gene (6 bases). The V gene lost 5 bases and the J gene lost 7 bases, with 15 bases spanning the gap. The CDR3 has 14 amino acids. The germline V gene has CDR1 MNHNS and CDR2 SASEGT.

The CDR3 nucleotides read TGTGCCAATCCCGACAGGGGGTCATCCTACGAGCAGTACTTC. It translates to CANPDRGSSYEQYF. The chain carries TRBV19 and TRBJ2-7; 9 nucleotides agree with TRBD1. CDR1 is LNHDA, CDR2 SQIVND, per germline (reference sequence). The CDR3 spans 14 residues. After removal of 10 bases from V and 1 base from J, the junction contained 8 bases not matched to a gene.